This T cell receptor beta chain was retrieved from a study of shared clonotypes between healthy human individuals. Whole-study results and caveats: An effect of sequencing depth on clonotype sharing among donors was expected.

Genomic DNA of every subset was divided equally among multiple immunoSEQ plates. Template for every sorted-subset replicate PCR totaled about 200 ng DNA, some 30,000 T cell genomes. The protocol was immunoSEQ multiplex PCR, while the TCRdb copy is restricted to in-frame clones and leaves out a portion. The profile shows about 2.5 million clones, 92% of them singletons. Concerning this clone itself: The antigen is undetermined. Distinct nucleotide sequences in the sample also encode this CDR3.

Germline values: CDR1 KGHSH, CDR2 LQKENI. The CDR3 contains 13 residues. Trimming stripped 0 bases from V and 5 bases from J, with 7 bases between. The TCR comes from a young man in good health. Some clones in this sample may be carry-over from other donors' samples. Sample: naive CD4+ T cells from PBMCs. Stated subset: CD45RA+ positively selected. The chain joins TRBV18 to TRBJ2-5, with D maybe TRBD2 (5 bases). The CDR3 region has the DNA TGTGCCAGCTCACCACCCTCGGGGGAGACCCAGTACTTC. Translating gives CASSPPSGETQYF.